The 4 T cell receptor beta chains reported below all come from one sample, sequenced in a study of T cell clonality in common variable immunodeficiency. Generated by immunoSEQ multiplex PCR, the TCRdb table keeps only in-frame clones and is missing some. The sample has about 34,000 clones, none seen only once; the top ten hold 0.95%. Sequences were obtained from peripheral blood mononuclear cells. These TCRs come from a person between 18 and 75 years old in good health.

This clone has ten or more counts. Coverage ceases 3 residues before the CDR3 finishes, and the germline J gene fills in the end. The chain employs TRBV7-8 and TRBJ2-1; 10 bases map to TRBD1. This CDR3 is 15 amino acids long. CDR1 and CDR2 (germline): SGHVS, FQNEAQ. V dropped 5 bases and J dropped 6; count of bases not matched to a gene: 7. CDR3 region: CASSPRQGAFNEQFF. CDR3 DNA (partial): TGTGCCAGCAGCCCCCGACAGGGGGCATTCAATGAG.

This clone was detected ten times or more. The read ends 3 residues early relative to the CDR3; the germline J gene fills the gap. This rearrangement joins TRBV6-2 or TRBV6-3 to TRBJ2-5; possible D gene TRBD1, 5 bases. CDR3 size: 14 residues. Germline V gives CDR1 MNHEY, CDR2 SVGEGT. Trimming stripped 6 bases from V and 5 bases from J, with 16 bases between. CDR3 residues: CASSKARAGETQYF. The CDR3 bases that were read are TGTGCCAGCAGCAAAGCCAGGGCTGGGGAGACC.

This clone was recorded many times. With the read ending 3 residues before the CDR3 end, the germline J gene is used to fill in that end. The chain carries TRBV30 and TRBJ2-7; maybe TRBD1 (5 bases). The CDR3 contains 13 residues. Germline V gives CDR1 GTSNPN, CDR2 SVGIG (reference sequence). The V gene lost 0 bases and the J gene lost 0 bases, with 6 bases spanning the gap. The CDR3 loop reads CAWSVQASYEQYF. The DNA read from the CDR3 is TGTGCCTGGAGTGTACAGGCCTCCTACGAG.

This clone was seen ten or more times. The junction departs from the called germline gene at one end, perhaps through a read error. The read stops 3 residues short of the end of the CDR3; the missing end is completed from the germline J gene. This chain links TRBV4-2 with TRBJ1-1; TRBD1 might be the D (6 bases). CDR1 LGHNA and CDR2 YNFKEQ come from the germline V gene. The CDR3 has 14 amino acids. The chain's CDR3 is CASSQTIGGAEAFF. CDR3 bases read: TGCGCCAGCAGCCAAACCATAGGGGGGGCTGAA.